These T cell receptor beta chains were read from a single sample in a study of shared clonotypes between healthy human individuals. The table came from immunoSEQ multiplex PCR; TCRdb's copy has only in-frame clones and leaves some out. The profile shows under 650,000 clones, about 96% of them singletons. The material sequenced was naive CD4+ T cells sorted from blood. The receptor set was obtained from a woman aged 25 to 39 in good health. CDR3s include the opening cysteine and the closing phenylalanine or tryptophan. A D gene is named only where the DNA matches it firmly. The size of a clone is reported for some rows only, either as once, few or many, or as a class for expanded clones.

TRBJ2-7	TRBV6-5	.	.	CASSYSNLKDYEQYF	TGTGCCAGCAGTTACTCGAATCTCAAAGATTACGAGCAGTACTTC
TRBJ2-7	TRBV5-1	once	TRBD1	CASSPGQGSREQYF	TGCGCCAGCAGCCCGGGACAGGGGTCTCGCGAGCAGTACTTC
TRBJ1-4	TRBV5-1	.	.	CASSLAPGVTNEKLFF	TGCGCCAGCAGCTTGGCTCCAGGAGTAACTAATGAAAAACTGTTTTTT
TRBJ2-5	TRBV11-2	.	.	CASSSSVGLETQYF	TGTGCCAGCAGCTCGTCTGTCGGGTTGGAGACCCAGTACTTC
TRBJ1-4	TRBV7-9	.	.	CASSPGRGEKLFF	TGTGCCAGCAGCCCCGGACGGGGTGAAAAACTGTTTTTT
TRBJ2-1	TRBV5-1	.	TRBD2	CASSLGREYNEQFF	TGCGCCAGCAGCTTGGGGCGGGAGTACAATGAGCAGTTCTTC
TRBJ2-7	TRBV13	.	TRBD2	CASSSQRAGVEQYF	TGTGCCAGCAGCAGCCAGCGAGCGGGAGTTGAGCAGTACTTC
TRBJ2-1	TRBV18	once	TRBD2	CASSLGLATDEQFF	TGTGCCAGCTCACTGGGACTAGCGACCGATGAGCAGTTCTTC
TRBJ2-7	TRBV11-3	.	.	CASSFLRERTYEQYF	TGTGCCAGCAGCTTCCTACGGGAGAGGACCTACGAGCAGTACTTC
TRBJ2-1	TRBV28	.	.	CASSLFPSEHYNEQFF	TGTGCCAGCAGTTTATTCCCTAGCGAGCACTACAATGAGCAGTTCTTC
TRBJ2-1	TRBV7-2	once	.	CASSLGLSNEQFF	TGTGCCAGCAGCTTAGGACTCTCCAATGAGCAGTTCTTC
TRBJ2-1	TRBV6-6	.	TRBD2	CASSYRGGRSNEQFF	TGTGCCAGCAGTTACCGTGGCGGGAGGTCGAATGAGCAGTTCTTC
TRBJ2-7	TRBV11-2	.	TRBD1	CASSLVPTGGVYEQYF	TGTGCCAGCAGCTTAGTCCCGACAGGGGGTGTCTACGAGCAGTACTTC
TRBJ2-3	TRBV6-5	.	TRBD2	CASSSPAGNTDTQYF	TGTGCCAGCAGTTCCCCAGCGGGGAACACAGATACGCAGTATTTT
TRBJ1-2	TRBV19	.	TRBD1	CASSIAGRTTGGDGYTF	TGTGCCAGTAGTATAGCCGGCAGAACAACAGGGGGAGATGGCTACACCTTC
TRBJ2-7	TRBV2	.	TRBD2	CASSGLAGVYEQYF	TGTGCCAGCAGTGGGCTAGCGGGAGTTTACGAGCAGTACTTC
TRBJ1-2	TRBV2	.	.	CASSEDPRSYGYTF	TGTGCCAGCAGTGAGGACCCGAGAAGCTATGGCTACACCTTC
TRBJ1-1	TRBV5-1	.	.	CASSLGGTGASTEAFF	TGCGCCAGCAGCTTGGGTGGTACGGGGGCGAGTACTGAAGCTTTCTTT
TRBJ2-5	TRBV19	.	.	CASSWNQETQYF	TGTGCCAGTAGTTGGAACCAAGAGACCCAGTACTTC
TRBJ1-5	TRBV28	.	.	CASRAGQPQHF	TGTGCCAGCAGGGCTGGTCAGCCCCAGCATTTT
TRBJ1-3	TRBV30	.	.	CAWSVSGNTIYF	TGTGCCTGGAGTGTTTCTGGAAACACCATATATTTT
TRBJ1-4	TRBV30	.	.	CAWSPTNKNEKLFF	TGTGCCTGGAGTCCTACGAATAAAAATGAAAAACTGTTTTTT
TRBJ2-7	TRBV6-5	.	TRBD1	CASSFTGTGTYEQYF	TGTGCCAGCAGTTTTACCGGGACAGGTACTTACGAGCAGTACTTC
TRBJ2-5	TRBV7-2	once	TRBD2	CASSSRRTRETQYF	TGTGCCAGCAGCTCTCGACGGACTAGGGAGACCCAGTACTTC
TRBJ2-7	TRBV6-5	.	TRBD2	CASRAGAGGTYEQYF	TGTGCCAGCAGAGCGGGGGCGGGAGGGACCTACGAGCAGTACTTC
TRBJ2-7	TRBV6-1	.	.	CASYFPGPEGYEQYF	TGTGCCAGCTATTTTCCGGGTCCGGAGGGCTACGAGCAGTACTTC
TRBJ2-4	TRBV5-4	.	.	CASSPPGKQGLGAKNIQYF	TGTGCCAGCAGTCCGCCGGGCAAACAGGGCCTGGGGGCCAAAAACATTCAGTACTTC
TRBJ2-7	TRBV6-6	.	TRBD1	CASSRDRDEQYF	TGTGCCAGCAGTAGGGACAGGGACGAGCAGTACTTC
TRBJ2-7	TRBV10-3	.	.	CAISESRVRSYEQYF	TGTGCCATCAGTGAGTCCAGGGTACGCTCCTACGAGCAGTACTTC
TRBJ2-7	TRBV28	.	.	CASSFPSTAAYEQYF	TGTGCCAGCAGTTTTCCATCTACAGCAGCCTACGAGCAGTACTTC
TRBJ2-6	TRBV9	.	.	CASSVDLRSGANVLTF	TGTGCCAGCAGCGTAGATTTGAGGTCTGGGGCCAACGTCCTGACTTTC
TRBJ2-7	TRBV18	.	.	CASSPTRDVYEQYF	TGTGCCAGCTCACCAACCAGGGATGTCTACGAGCAGTACTTC
TRBJ2-1	TRBV6-1	.	.	CASRGAGYNEQFF	TGTGCCAGCAGGGGAGCGGGCTACAATGAGCAGTTCTTC
TRBJ2-2	TRBV5-8	.	.	CASSLGIGQLNTGELFF	TGTGCCAGCAGCTTGGGGATTGGACAGCTTAACACCGGGGAGCTGTTTTTT
TRBJ2-5	TRBV5-1	.	TRBD2	CASSRRLAGPQETQYF	TGCGCCAGCAGTCGACGGCTAGCGGGGCCACAAGAGACCCAGTACTTC
TRBJ2-1	TRBV5-1	.	.	CASSFGLRDNEQFF	TGCGCCAGCAGCTTTGGACTACGGGACAATGAGCAGTTCTTC
TRBJ1-5	TRBV6-1	.	.	CASSEMGQPQHF	TGTGCCAGCAGTGAAATGGGGCAGCCCCAGCATTTT
TRBJ1-5	TRBV7-9	.	.	CASRHGPFEAQHF	TGTGCCAGCAGACACGGCCCATTCGAGGCCCAGCATTTT
TRBJ2-7	TRBV28	few	.	CASSLYYEQYF	TGTGCCAGCAGTTTATACTACGAGCAGTACTTC
TRBJ2-7	TRBV5-6	.	TRBD2	CASRSGLAGSYEQYF	TGTGCCAGCAGGTCTGGACTAGCGGGATCCTACGAGCAGTACTTC
TRBJ2-7	TRBV5-1	.	TRBD2	CASSTGGVKRTYEQYF	TGCGCCAGCAGCACGGGAGGGGTCAAGAGGACGTACGAGCAGTACTTC
TRBJ2-5	TRBV28	once	.	CASSAYKEQYF	TGTGCCAGCAGTGCATACAAAGAGCAGTACTTC
TRBJ1-5	TRBV28	.	TRBD1	CASQGQAQPQHF	TGTGCCAGCCAGGGACAGGCTCAGCCCCAGCATTTT
TRBJ1-3	TRBV9	.	.	CASSVAAHSSGNTIYF	TGTGCCAGCAGCGTAGCGGCACATTCCTCTGGAAACACCATATATTTT
TRBJ2-5	TRBV7-9	.	TRBD1	CASSFTGGTQETQYF	TGTGCCAGCAGCTTCACAGGGGGAACCCAAGAGACCCAGTACTTC
TRBJ2-7	TRBV28	.	TRBD2	CASSFPGGSLGEQYF	TGTGCCAGCAGTTTCCCGGGGGGGTCTCTCGGCGAGCAGTACTTC
TRBJ2-2	TRBV27	.	TRBD2	CASKDLAGGNTGELFF	TGTGCCAGCAAGGACTTAGCGGGAGGGAACACCGGGGAGCTGTTTTTT
TRBJ2-7	TRBV28	once	.	CASSLQHVYEQYF	TGTGCCAGCAGTTTGCAACATGTCTACGAGCAGTACTTC
TRBJ2-2	TRBV19	.	.	CASSSGTDTGELFF	TGTGCCAGTAGTAGCGGGACCGACACCGGGGAGCTGTTTTTT
TRBJ2-3	TRBV5-1	few	TRBD1	CASSPGQGTDTQYF	TGCGCCAGCAGCCCGGGACAGGGAACAGATACGCAGTATTTT
TRBJ2-7	TRBV18	.	.	CASSRARWGNSYEQYF	TGTGCCAGCTCACGGGCTAGGTGGGGGAACTCCTACGAGCAGTACTTC
TRBJ1-6	TRBV2	.	.	CASSEPTGHNSPLHF	TGTGCCAGCAGTGAACCTACCGGACATAATTCACCCCTCCACTTT
TRBJ1-1	TRBV20-1	.	.	CSASPGSGAFF	TGCAGTGCTAGCCCCGGGAGCGGAGCTTTCTTT